The 20 T cell receptor beta chains listed next were all sequenced from one sample in a study of a mutant IDH1 vaccine in newly diagnosed glioma (dated by TCRdb to the early 2020s). Sample time point, as interpreted from the label and publication: baseline, week 1 (first vaccination visit). The treatment or condition label of this sample denotes: pre-vaccination baseline after standard-of-care therapy. Libraries were constructed by the immunoSEQ multiplex PCR assay. The table was pulled from immuneACCESS by TCRdb, which kept in-frame rearrangements only. Such tables lose some clones; where checked, under half of the loss comes from unresolved V genes, and the rest has no known cause. The sample table shows tens of thousands of clones, and approximately 86% are seen once. The top ten hold approximately 5% of the sample. Sequenced here: PBMCs, sampled from a glioma patient treated with radiotherapy, temozolomide or both. These TCRs come from a man between 40 and 49 years old with glioma.

The genes are TRBV7-9 and TRBJ1-4; maybe TRBD1 (6 bases). The CDR3 extends over 14 amino acids. Germline assignment: CDR1 SEHNR and CDR2 FQNEAQ (reference sequence). Trimming stripped 5 bases from V and 6 bases from J, with 13 bases between. CDR3 region: CASSPPGADEKLFF. DNA of the CDR3: TGTGCCAGCAGCCCCCCGGGGGCTGATGAAAAACTGTTTTTT.

In this sample, this clone is medium-sized (0.01 to 0.1%). V and J are TRBV25-1 and TRBJ2-5; TRBD1 might be the D (5 bases). The germline V and J ends were trimmed by 2 bases and 1 base, with 8 bases remaining between them. The length of the CDR3 is 14 residues. Germline loops: CDR1 MGHDK, CDR2 SYGVNS. CDR3 region: CASSERGFQETQYF. CDR3 bases: TGTGCCAGCAGTGAAAGGGGATTCCAAGAGACCCAGTACTTC.

The V gene is TRBV11-2, the J gene TRBJ2-5; D unclear. The V end lost 5 bases, the J end lost 7 bases, and 11 bases lay between the germline ends. The germline V gene encodes CDR1 SGHAT and CDR2 FQNNGV. This CDR3 contains 12 residues. Here the CDR3 reads CASSTMAGTQYF. DNA of the CDR3: TGTGCCAGCAGCACAATGGCAGGGACCCAGTACTTC.

Written as DNA, the CDR3 is TGTGCCAGCTCTACGACAGGCCACGAGCAGTACGTC. It translates to CASSTTGHEQYV. This sequence joins TRBV6-6 and TRBJ2-7; a weak D match, TRBD1 (6 bases). Between the trimmed V and J ends, which lost 8 bases and 5 bases, there was a span of 13 bases. CDR1 MNHNY and CDR2 SVGAGI come from the germline V gene (reference sequence). The CDR3 is 12 amino acids.

The chain carries TRBV4-2 and TRBJ2-7; TRBD2 agrees at 11 bases. The V gene end was trimmed by 0 bases and the J gene end by 4 bases; junction bases not matched to a gene: 2. The V gene's germline CDR1 is LGHNA and CDR2 YNFKEQ. The CDR3 extends over 15 amino acids. CDR3 region: CASSQDGTSGYEQYF. The CDR3 bases are TGTGCCAGCAGCCAAGACGGGACTAGCGGTTACGAGCAGTACTTC.

The rearrangement links TRBV5-6 to TRBJ1-2; D not resolved. Between the trimmed V and J ends, which lost 4 bases and 3 bases, there was a span of 16 bases. Germline lookup yields CDR1 SGHDT and CDR2 YYEEEE. The CDR3 sequence is 15 residues long. The CDR3 loop reads CASSPVISEDYGYTF. The CDR3 coding sequence is TGTGCCAGCAGCCCCGTTATCTCGGAGGACTATGGCTACACCTTC.

CDR3 nucleotide sequence: TGTGCCAGCAGCTCGAGGGACGTGGGCTCCTACGAGCAGTACTTC. The encoded protein is CASSSRDVGSYEQYF. The rearrangement joins TRBV7-8 to TRBJ2-7; D tentatively fits TRBD1 or TRBD2 (5 bases each). V lost 4 bases and J lost 0, with 13 bases in between. CDR1 is SGHVS, CDR2 FQNEAQ, per germline. The CDR3 loop spans 15 amino acids.

A few counts support this clone. This chain joins TRBV30 and TRBJ1-2, with TRBD1 as a possible D gene (5 bases). Trimming took 1 base from V and 5 from J, leaving 11 bases between them. The CDR3 sequence is 13 residues long. CDR1 and CDR2 from the germline V gene are GTSNPN and SVGIG (reference sequence). CDR3 loop: CAWSAGTPYGYTF. Here the CDR3 DNA reads TGTGCCTGGAGTGCAGGGACGCCGTATGGCTACACCTTC.

The chain combines TRBV30 with TRBJ2-3; 7 nucleotides match TRBD1. V lost 0 bases, J lost 2 bases, and 8 bases stayed unmatched. CDR1 and CDR2 from the germline V gene are GTSNPN and SVGIG (reference sequence). This CDR3 comprises 16 residues. CDR3 protein: CAWSVWAGGATDTQYF. The CDR3 region has the DNA TGTGCCTGGAGTGTTTGGGCAGGGGGTGCCACAGATACGCAGTATTTT. The variable domain in full, with the rest retrieved from reference TRBV30 and TRBJ2-3, is SQTIHQWPATLVQPVGSPLSLECTVEGTSNPNLYWYRQAAGRGLQLLFYSVGIGQISSEVPQNLSASRPQDRQFILSSKKLLLSDSGFYLCAWSVWAGGATDTQYFGPGTRLTVL.

The chain is built from TRBV5-4 and TRBJ2-2; D is possibly TRBD2 (5 bases). CDR1 is SGHNT, CDR2 YYREEE, per germline (reference sequence). V lost 0 bases and J 1 base, leaving 10 bases between the germline ends. This CDR3 comprises 16 residues. CDR3 bases: TGTGCCAGCAGCTTGGCGCGGCGGGTGAACACCGGGGAGCTGTTTTTT. Residues: CASSLARRVNTGELFF.

This chain connects TRBV15 to TRBJ2-1; no clear D. Looked up from germline, CDR1 is LNHNV and CDR2 is YYDKDF (reference sequence). This CDR3 has 15 amino acids. V lost 1 base and J 6 bases, leaving 13 bases between the germline ends. The chain's CDR3 is CATSRGLPNFNEQFF. In DNA, the CDR3 is TGTGCCACCAGCAGAGGCCTTCCTAACTTCAATGAGCAGTTCTTC.

CDR3 protein: CASSRDRGNTGELFF. In nucleotides, the CDR3 is TGTGCCAGCAGCCGCGACAGGGGGAACACCGGGGAGCTGTTTTTT. The chain joins TRBV5-4 to TRBJ2-2; TRBD1 aligns across 8 bases. The junction had 3 bases not matched to a gene; V was cut back by 4 bases and J by 1 base. The CDR3 is 15 residues long. CDR1 is SGHNT, CDR2 YYREEE, per germline (reference sequence). The full variable domain, completed using reference TRBV5-4 and TRBJ2-2, is ETGVTQSPTHLIKTRGQQVTLRCSSQSGHNTVSWYQQALGQGPQFIFQYYREEENGRGNFPPRFSGLQFPNYSSELNVNALELDDSALYLCASSRDRGNTGELFFGEGSRLTVL.

This clone was counted only a few times. J is TRBJ1-1 and V is TRBV5-1, with TRBD1 matching 9 bases. In germline, CDR1 is SGHRS, CDR2 YFSETQ. This CDR3 has 13 residues. V lost 7 bases to trimming and J lost 1 base; unmatched junction nucleotides: 2. The CDR3 region is CASAGQGNTEAFF. In DNA, the CDR3 is TGCGCCAGCGCGGGACAGGGGAACACTGAAGCTTTCTTT.

A single count supports this clone. CDR3 nucleotides: TGCGCCAGCAGCTTAGGGACAGGGGGGGAGACCCAGTACTTC. It specifies CASSLGTGGETQYF. The rearrangement links TRBV5-1 to TRBJ2-5; TRBD1 matches 11 bases. CDR3 length equals 14 residues. V lost 2 bases to trimming and J lost 5 bases; unmatched junction nucleotides: 2. Germline V gene data show CDR1 as SGHRS and CDR2 as YFSETQ.

The chain has TRBV5-4 and TRBJ2-2; 12 bases match TRBD1. The V and J ends lost 6 bases and 8 bases, in that order; junction bases with no gene match: 8. Germline V gene sequence: CDR1 SGHNT, CDR2 YYREEE (reference sequence). The CDR3 is 15 residues long. CDR3 sequence: CASTPGTGGRGELFF. CDR3 in DNA: TGTGCCAGCACCCCCGGGACAGGGGGCAGGGGGGAGCTGTTTTTT.

The rearrangement links TRBV14 to TRBJ2-7; unclear D gene. The CDR3 is 12 residues long. From germline, CDR1 is SGHDN and CDR2 FVKESK. V lost 3 bases and J lost 9, with 12 bases in between. The CDR3 DNA follows: TGTGCCAGCAGCCAGCCCGGTCTTGGGCAGTACTTC. As protein: CASSQPGLGQYF.

The rearrangement uses TRBV5-6 and TRBJ1-2; 10 nucleotides align to TRBD1. Germline V gene sequence: CDR1 SGHDT, CDR2 YYEEEE. This CDR3 has 17 residues. The trim removed 4 bases at V and 0 bases at J, leaving 9 bases unmatched. The CDR3 DNA reads as TGTGCCAGCAGCCCCGGGACAGGGGAGGGTTCTAACTATGGCTACACCTTC. Protein: CASSPGTGEGSNYGYTF.

In this sample, this clone turned up once. This rearrangement joins TRBV30 to TRBJ2-1; D remains unclear. The CDR3 spans 14 residues. Germline values: CDR1 GTSNPN, CDR2 SVGIG (reference sequence). V was clipped by 5 bases and J by 4 bases, with 15 bases between them. CDR3 sequence: CAWARQSQYNEQFF. In DNA form, the CDR3 reads TGTGCCTGGGCACGGCAGAGCCAATACAATGAGCAGTTCTTC.

This clone has a handful of counts. The J gene is TRBJ1-2, the V gene TRBV19; maybe TRBD1 (6 bases). The CDR3 extends over 16 amino acids. Germline V lookup: CDR1 LNHDA, CDR2 SQIVND (reference sequence). Between the trimmed V and J ends, which lost 0 bases and 2 bases, there was a span of 13 bases. Here the CDR3 DNA reads TGTGCCAGTAGTATAGATCTGCAGGGGAGGAACTATGGCTACACCTTC. Its translation: CASSIDLQGRNYGYTF.

The V and J genes are TRBV4-2 and TRBJ2-2, with D possibly being TRBD1 (5 bases). Germline-derived CDR1 and CDR2 are LGHNA and YNFKEQ. The CDR3 runs 17 residues. The V gene lost 1 base and the J gene lost 3 bases, with 15 bases spanning the gap. CDR3 protein: CASSQGAGSGDTGELFF. The CDR3, as DNA: TGTGCCAGCAGCCAAGGGGCAGGGTCGGGTGACACCGGGGAGCTGTTTTTT.